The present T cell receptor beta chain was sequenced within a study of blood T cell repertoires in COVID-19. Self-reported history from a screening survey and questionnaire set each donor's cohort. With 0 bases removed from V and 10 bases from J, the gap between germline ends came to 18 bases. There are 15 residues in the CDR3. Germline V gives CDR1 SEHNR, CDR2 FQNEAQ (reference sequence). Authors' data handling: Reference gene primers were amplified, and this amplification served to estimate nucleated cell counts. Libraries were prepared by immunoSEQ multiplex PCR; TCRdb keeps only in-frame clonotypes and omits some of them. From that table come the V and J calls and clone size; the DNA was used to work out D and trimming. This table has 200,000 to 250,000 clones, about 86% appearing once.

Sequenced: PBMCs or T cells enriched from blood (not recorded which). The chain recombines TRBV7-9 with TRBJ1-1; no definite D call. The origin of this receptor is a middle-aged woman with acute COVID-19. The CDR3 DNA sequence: TGTGCCAGCAGCTTAGCGGCGGGGTCCTATTTGGGAGCTTTCTTT. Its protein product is CASSLAAGSYLGAFF.